The 17 T cell receptor beta chains below all came from one sample that was sequenced in a study of CD8+CD57+ T cells in acquired aplastic anemia. TCR beta VDJ combinations and CDR3 sequences were profiled from genomic DNA. TCRdb ran MiXCR on the reads and lists one entry per CDR3 protein. The data show approximately 170,000 distinct CDR3 sequences, roughly half seen once. The sample consisted of sorted CD4+, CD8+, or CD8+CD57+ T cells (not recorded which) from PBMCs. These TCRs come from a human donor in good health, serving as a control.

This clonotype was counted only a few times. The chain recombines TRBV20-1 with TRBJ2-6; D is uncertain. V was shortened by 3 bases and J by 1 base, with 10 bases between the two germline ends. The CDR3 runs 15 residues. Looked up from germline, CDR1 is DFQATT and CDR2 is SNEGSKA (reference sequence). The CDR3 loop reads CSASRSASGANVLTF. The CDR3 DNA follows: TGCAGTGCTAGCCGATCCGCTTCTGGGGCCAACGTCCTGACTTTC.

This clonotype was observed many times. This chain links TRBV7-6 with TRBJ1-6; TRBD1 matches at 10 bases. J lost 9 bases, V lost 5 bases, and 4 bases had no gene match. The germline CDR1 and CDR2 sequences are SGHVS and FNYEAQ. The CDR3 contains 14 residues. CDR3: CASSVGQGTSPLHF. CDR3 in DNA: TGTGCCAGCAGCGTGGGACAGGGGACTTCACCCCTCCACTTT.

The chain uses TRBV28 and TRBJ2-1, with D possibly being TRBD2 (7 bases). With 4 bases removed from V and 5 bases from J, the gap between germline ends came to 21 bases. The CDR3 length is 17 residues. Germline assignment: CDR1 MDHEN and CDR2 SYDVKM. The CDR3 nucleotides are TGTGCCAGCAGTTCGTCCCGGGTGGGGGGGCTGAACAATGAGCAGTTCTTC. It specifies CASSSSRVGGLNNEQFF.

This clonotype turned up a few times. The chain joins TRBV12-3 or TRBV12-4 to TRBJ1-2; the D gene is possibly TRBD1 (6 bases). Trimming shortened V by 8 bases and J by 9 bases, and 22 bases separated the two germline ends. The CDR3 is 14 amino acids. CDR3 residues: CASEEQGSYGSYTF. CDR3 DNA sequence: TGTGCCAGCGAAGAACAGGGTTCTTATGGAAGCTACACCTTC.

The chain links TRBV19 to TRBJ1-5, with no clear D. This CDR3 has 13 amino acids. V gave up 3 bases and J gave up 3 bases, with 6 bases separating them. Germline values: CDR1 LNHDA, CDR2 SQIVND (reference sequence). The CDR3 DNA sequence: TGTGCCAGTAGTATGACGGACAATCAGCCCCAGCATTTT. Protein sequence: CASSMTDNQPQHF.

The chain is built from TRBV2 and TRBJ2-2, with TRBD1 matching 7 bases. The V gene's germline CDR1 is SNHLY and CDR2 FYNNEI. The CDR3 contains 15 residues. V was clipped by 8 bases and J by 1 base; unmatched bases: 7. The CDR3 nucleotides read TGTGCCAGCGGGAAGGGACAGCGGAACACCGGGGAGCTGTTTTTT. Its translation: CASGKGQRNTGELFF.

This clonotype was seen more than once but under ten times. The gene calls are TRBV24-1 and TRBJ2-7, with unresolved D. Germline V gene data show CDR1 as KGHDR and CDR2 as SFDVKD. CDR3 length equals 10 residues. V was shortened by 9 bases and J by 6 bases, with 8 bases between the two germline ends. The CDR3 protein is CATLGGEQYF. The CDR3 DNA reads as TGTGCCACCCTCGGCGGCGAGCAGTACTTC.

In DNA form, the CDR3 reads TGTGCCAGCTCACCATTGGATATCTCCTACGAGCAGTACTTC. It encodes CASSPLDISYEQYF. The genes are TRBV18 and TRBJ2-7; D is unresolved. Germline loops: CDR1 KGHSH, CDR2 LQKENI. The CDR3 spans 14 residues. The germline V and J ends were trimmed by 2 bases and 0 bases, with 8 bases remaining between them.

This chain connects TRBV7-3 to TRBJ1-1; tentatively, D is TRBD1 (5 bases). The CDR3 sequence is 15 residues long. Germline loops: CDR1 SGHTA, CDR2 FQGTGA. V dropped 4 bases and J dropped 4 bases, with 16 bases sitting between them. In DNA, the CDR3 is TGTGCCAGCAGCTCTTCCCACGGCGGGACCACTGAAGCTTTCTTT. Translated, it gives CASSSSHGGTTEAFF.

This clonotype was seen repeatedly, ten times or more. V usage is TRBV9 and J usage is TRBJ1-2; no clear D. The CDR3 contains 14 residues. V was cut by 2 bases and J by 4 bases, with 12 bases left in between. Germline lookup yields CDR1 SGDLS and CDR2 YYNGEE. In nucleotides, the CDR3 is TGTGCCAGCAGCGTTACAGCCTTCTCCTATGGCTACACCTTC. Translation gives CASSVTAFSYGYTF.

This clonotype appeared many times. The chain combines TRBV6-4 with TRBJ1-1; 7 bases agree with TRBD1. V trimming: 4 bases; J trimming: 11 bases; junction bases outside the gene matches: 19. This CDR3 is built from 16 residues. CDR1 and CDR2 from the germline V gene are MRHNA and SNTAGT. The CDR3 here is CASSGSGTRVRGWAFF. As DNA, the CDR3 is TGTGCCAGCAGTGGCTCCGGGACACGGGTCAGGGGGTGGGCTTTCTTT.

Comment on this clonotype: A read error may account for a junction end that differs from germline. This chain uses TRBV7-2 with TRBJ2-7; 7 nucleotides match TRBD1. The germline gives CDR1 SGHTA, CDR2 FQGNSA. The CDR3 consists of 13 residues. This chain's CDR3 is CASSSGQLIFGRF. DNA of the CDR3: TGTGCCAGCAGCTCGGGACAGCTTATCTTTGGCCGTTTC.

Notes on this clonotype: A read error may be the cause here, since a much bigger clone is one base away. The chain uses TRBV12-3 or TRBV12-4 and TRBJ2-3; 9 bases align to TRBD2. This CDR3 has 16 residues. The CDR3 loop reads CASSLGAGGPTGTQYF. In DNA, the CDR3 is TGTGCCAGCAGTTTAGGAGCGGGGGGCCCCACAGGTACGCAGTATTTT.

V is TRBV6-5 and J is TRBJ2-3, with D perhaps matching TRBD2 (5 bases). This CDR3 is 14 amino acids long. The germline CDR1 and CDR2 sequences are MNHEY and SVGAGI. Trimming removed 11 bases at V and 4 bases at J, with 19 bases between. The DNA of the CDR3 is TGTGCCGCCATCCGGGGATTAGCAGCAGATACGCAGTATTTT. Its translation is CAAIRGLAADTQYF.

This chain links TRBV24-1 with TRBJ1-2; 11 bases are a match to TRBD1. J gave up 7 bases and V 9 bases, and 6 bases lay outside the gene matches. The CDR3 sequence is 13 residues long. CDR1 is KGHDR and CDR2 is SFDVKD in the germline V gene. CDR3 DNA sequence: TGTGCCACCGGACAGGGGGCGCAGGGTGGCTACACCTTC. It translates to CATGQGAQGGYTF.

The chain is built from TRBV20-1 and TRBJ1-6, with 9 bases that match TRBD1. Germline CDR1 and CDR2: DFQATT and SNEGSKA (reference sequence). This CDR3 spans 13 amino acids. Trimming at V came to 6 bases and at J to 9 bases, leaving 6 bases not matched to a gene. The CDR3 sequence is CSARTGESSPLHF. The CDR3 coding sequence is TGCAGTGCCAGGACAGGGGAGAGTTCACCCCTCCACTTT.

The V and J genes are TRBV9 and TRBJ2-1, with D perhaps matching TRBD2 (5 bases). This CDR3 region has 14 residues. Germline CDR1 SGDLS, CDR2 YYNGEE. The V end was cut by 7 bases, the J end by 2 bases, with 13 bases between. The CDR3 loop reads CASGSGSTYNEQFF. CDR3 nucleotide sequence: TGTGCCAGCGGTTCGGGGTCAACCTACAATGAGCAGTTCTTC.